The subject of this entry is one T cell receptor (beta chain). TCRdb independently ran MiXCR on the RT-PCR reads; one entry per CDR3 protein. The table has about 410,000 distinct CDR3 sequences, 16% seen once. These data come from a study of patients and donors after allogeneic stem cell transplantation. Germline CDR1 reads LGHNA; CDR2 reads YSLEER. With 5 bases removed from V and 1 base from J, the gap between germline ends came to 9 bases. The CDR3 loop spans 14 amino acids. Sequencing used blood, either unsorted or a sorted T cell fraction (not recorded which). The clonotype comes from a human donor who was either an allogeneic HSCT recipient or a stem cell or donor lymphocyte infusion donor (not recorded which). It is not recorded whose cells these are; they may come from a transplant donor. The chain links TRBV4-3 to TRBJ2-1; D is perhaps TRBD1 (6 bases). CDR3 region: CASSTGISYNEQFF. The CDR3 bases are TGCGCCAGCAGCACAGGGATTTCCTACAATGAGCAGTTCTTC.